This T cell receptor (beta chain) was captured by sequencing in a study of Graves' ophthalmopathy and Graves' hyperthyroidism. Germline CDR1 is SGHAT and CDR2 is FQDESV (reference sequence). This CDR3 contains 16 residues. Between the trimmed V and J ends, which lost 1 base and 3 bases, there was a span of 15 bases. The hyperthyroidism patients, aged 18 to 65, had been newly diagnosed, with under 2 months' duration. In this sample, this clonotype turned up many times. Investigators amplified TCR beta CDR3 regions from RNA transcripts. First-round RT-PCR used HTBI primers; second-round multiplex PCR followed. TCRdb re-analysed the multiplex PCR reads in MiXCR, keeping a single row per CDR3 protein. The data show under 800,000 distinct CDR3 sequences, approximately 22% seen once.

Sequencing used peripheral blood. The sequence was collected from a woman between 18 and 29 years old with stable Graves' hyperthyroidism. Some clones in this sample may be carry-over from other donors' samples. The chain recombines TRBV11-1 with TRBJ1-1; unclear D gene. CDR3 sequence: CASSLGSGSMDTEAFF. CDR3 nucleotides: TGTGCCAGCAGCTTAGGTTCGGGATCCATGGACACTGAAGCTTTCTTT.